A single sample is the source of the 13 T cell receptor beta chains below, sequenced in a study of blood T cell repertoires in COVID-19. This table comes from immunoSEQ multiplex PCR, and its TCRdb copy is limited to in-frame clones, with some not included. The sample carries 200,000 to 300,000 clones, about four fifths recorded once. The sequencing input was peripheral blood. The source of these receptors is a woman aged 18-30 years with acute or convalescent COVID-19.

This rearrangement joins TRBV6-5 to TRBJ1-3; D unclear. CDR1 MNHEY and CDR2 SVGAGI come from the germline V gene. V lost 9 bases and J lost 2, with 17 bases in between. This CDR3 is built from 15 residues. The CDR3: CASTREPDPGNTIYF. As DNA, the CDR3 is TGTGCCAGTACCCGGGAACCGGACCCTGGAAACACCATATATTTT.

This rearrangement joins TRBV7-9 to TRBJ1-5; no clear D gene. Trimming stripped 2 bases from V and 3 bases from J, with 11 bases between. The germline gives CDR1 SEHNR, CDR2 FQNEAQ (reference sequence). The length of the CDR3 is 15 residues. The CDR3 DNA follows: TGTGCCAGCAGCTTAAGCGCCAGTCCCAATCAGCCCCAGCATTTT. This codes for CASSLSASPNQPQHF.

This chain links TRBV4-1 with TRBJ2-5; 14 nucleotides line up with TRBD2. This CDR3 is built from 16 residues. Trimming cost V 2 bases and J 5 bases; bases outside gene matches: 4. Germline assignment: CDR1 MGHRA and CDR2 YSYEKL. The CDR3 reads CASSQLGLAGEETQYF. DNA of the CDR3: TGCGCCAGCAGCCAACTGGGACTAGCGGGAGAGGAGACCCAGTACTTC.

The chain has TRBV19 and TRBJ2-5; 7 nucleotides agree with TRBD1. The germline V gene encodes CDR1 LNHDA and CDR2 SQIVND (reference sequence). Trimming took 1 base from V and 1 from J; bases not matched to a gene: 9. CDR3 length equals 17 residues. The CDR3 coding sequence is TGTGCCAGTAGTATAGGTTCGGGACAGAAATTCCAAGAGACCCAGTACTTC. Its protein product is CASSIGSGQKFQETQYF.

Here the CDR3 reads CASSSPGLAGAYEQYF. The CDR3 nucleotides are TGTGCCAGCAGCTCCCCCGGACTAGCGGGGGCCTACGAGCAGTACTTC. The J gene is TRBJ2-7, the V gene TRBV5-5; TRBD2 agrees at 13 bases. CDR1 SGHKS and CDR2 YYEKEE come from the germline V gene (reference sequence). The junction had 5 bases not matched to a gene; V was cut back by 3 bases and J by 2 bases. The length of the CDR3 is 16 residues.

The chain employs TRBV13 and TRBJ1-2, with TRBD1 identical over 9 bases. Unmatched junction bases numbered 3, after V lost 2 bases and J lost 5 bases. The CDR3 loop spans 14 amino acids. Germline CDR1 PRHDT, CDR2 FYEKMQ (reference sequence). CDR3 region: CASSLSGQGYGYTF. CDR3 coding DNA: TGTGCCAGCAGCTTATCGGGACAGGGATATGGCTACACCTTC.

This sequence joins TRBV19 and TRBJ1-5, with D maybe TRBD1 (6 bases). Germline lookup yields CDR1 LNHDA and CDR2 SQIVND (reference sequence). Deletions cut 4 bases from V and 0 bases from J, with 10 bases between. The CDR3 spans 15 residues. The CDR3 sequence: CASSSQGNSNQPQHF. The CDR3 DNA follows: TGTGCCAGTAGTAGCCAGGGGAATAGCAATCAGCCCCAGCATTTT.

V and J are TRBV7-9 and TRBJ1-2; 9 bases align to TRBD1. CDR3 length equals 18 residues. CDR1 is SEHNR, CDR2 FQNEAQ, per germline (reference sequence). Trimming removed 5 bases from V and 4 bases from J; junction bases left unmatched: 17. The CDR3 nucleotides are TGTGCCAGCAGCCCGACAACCGGGACAGGGCTGACGGGCTATGGCTACACCTTC. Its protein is CASSPTTGTGLTGYGYTF.

The CDR3 here is CASRLSSGVYNEQFF. In DNA, the CDR3 is TGTGCCAGCAGGCTTTCTAGCGGTGTTTACAATGAGCAGTTCTTC. The chain has TRBV2 and TRBJ2-1; 7 nucleotides align to TRBD2. This CDR3 region has 15 residues. Germline trimming cut 6 bases from V and 4 bases from J; bases unmatched to any gene: 9. Germline V gene data show CDR1 as SNHLY and CDR2 as FYNNEI.

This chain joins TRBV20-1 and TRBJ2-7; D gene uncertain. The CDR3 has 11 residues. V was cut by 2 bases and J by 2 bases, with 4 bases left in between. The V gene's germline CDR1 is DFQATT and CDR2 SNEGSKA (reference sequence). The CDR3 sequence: CSARLTYEQYF. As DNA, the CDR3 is TGCAGTGCTAGACTAACCTACGAGCAGTACTTC.

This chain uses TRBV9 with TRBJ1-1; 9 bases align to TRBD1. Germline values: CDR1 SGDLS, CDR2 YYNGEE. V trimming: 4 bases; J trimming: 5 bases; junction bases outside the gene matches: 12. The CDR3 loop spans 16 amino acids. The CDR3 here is CASSPRQGGKSTEAFF. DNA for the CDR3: TGTGCCAGCAGCCCGAGACAGGGGGGAAAAAGTACTGAAGCTTTCTTT.

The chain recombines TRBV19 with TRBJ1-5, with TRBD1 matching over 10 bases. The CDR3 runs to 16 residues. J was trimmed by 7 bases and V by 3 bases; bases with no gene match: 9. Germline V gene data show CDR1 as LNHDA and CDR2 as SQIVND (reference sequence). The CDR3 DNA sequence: TGTGCCAGTAGTATCCGTTGGACAGGGGGAATGCAGCCCCAGCATTTT. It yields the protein CASSIRWTGGMQPQHF. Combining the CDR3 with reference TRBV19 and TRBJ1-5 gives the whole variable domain DGGITQSPKYLFRKEGQNVTLSCEQNLNHDAMYWYRQDPGQGLRLIYYSQIVNDFQKGDIAEGYSVSREKKESFPLTVTSAQKNPTAFYLCASSIRWTGGMQPQHFGDGTRLSIL.

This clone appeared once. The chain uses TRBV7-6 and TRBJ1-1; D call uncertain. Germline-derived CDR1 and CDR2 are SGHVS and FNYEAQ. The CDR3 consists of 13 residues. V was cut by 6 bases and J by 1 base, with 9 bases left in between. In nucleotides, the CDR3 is TGTGCCAGCAGTAAACAGACGAACACTGAAGCTTTCTTT. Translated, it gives CASSKQTNTEAFF.